This TCR beta chain is from a study of shared clonotypes between healthy human individuals (dated by TCRdb to the early 2020s). Broadly, across the study: The cohort comprised a couple of women and three men aged 18 to 49 years. Per donor, three plates each were used for CD4 naive and CD4 memory, two for CD8 naive, and one for CD8 memory. The study deeply sequenced blood TCR repertoires of five healthy adults to estimate repertoire size and the extent of clonotype sharing between individuals. Libraries were prepared and TCR repertoires were sequenced by different laboratories using diverse techniques, in order to increase sequencing depth and limit assay-specific biases. Per donor, leukapheresis produced somewhere between about 0.9 and 9.5 billion PBMCs. Results the study describes overall, beyond this receptor: Pairwise subsampling led to the expectation that sequencing depth would affect the degree of clonotype sharing among donors. Estimated clonotype richness was generally larger for naive than for memory subsets. Compared with non-shared clonotypes, clonotypes shared by all four sorted-subset donors had higher generation probabilities. Incomplete sequencing was indicated by rarefaction of sorted-subset datasets, despite the large sequencing depth. Because the study included a small number of donors, the genetic and exposure-history diversity represented was limited. Sampling was limited to blood, and TCR repertoires in tissue likely differ from TCR repertoires in blood. Sharing across a few donors was observed for approximately 5% of naive CD4, about 3.2% of naive CD8, over 2% of memory CD4, and roughly 0.43% of memory CD8 clonotypes.

Using the deep immunoSEQ assay, multiplex PCR amplified TCR CDR3 regions from genomic DNA. Genomic DNA extracted from each cell subset was distributed evenly over all wells of several immunoSEQ 96-well plates, and each plate served as one replicate. Each replicate PCR for sorted subsets received around 0.2 ug genomic DNA, equal to about 29,000 T cell genomes. Purified libraries were measured with a Qubit 3.0 fluorometer, size-checked on a Bioanalyzer 2100, and measured again with the KAPA Library Quantification kit. Each immunoSEQ 96-well plate was sequenced on its own single-read 150-cycle Illumina NextSeq 550 flow cell. The study's own analysis went as follows. Because the immunoSEQ output included only junctional sequences and no quality scores, the filtering could not be the same as the filtering used for full-length reads. Sequences were annotated with PyIR, a Python wrapper for IgBLAST v1.9, and V/J genes and CDR3 were assigned using IMGT germline references. Reads with weak V/J assignments (E-value above 1e-6), missing CDR3, stop codons, out-of-frame junctions, or ambiguous translated residues were removed. V3J clonotypes were defined as sequences sharing the same inferred V gene, J gene, and CDR3 amino acid sequence. The percentage overlap between two repertoires was calculated by dividing the number of shared unique clonotypes by the size of the smaller repertoire. Repertoire richness was assessed with RTK rarefaction, the Chao1 estimator, and Recon v2.1 estimates of unobserved clonotypes. For all TCRbeta clonotypes obtained by the gDNA method from several donors, generation probabilities were computed with OLGA. TCRdb carries this immuneACCESS record with in-frame sequences only. Its versions omit some clonotypes, under half of them owing to an unresolved V gene in the studies checked, with the rest unexplained. Clone size and V and J calls were adopted from that table, with D and trimming inferred from the DNA. This sample is represented by 330,000 or so clones; less than 85% of them were singletons. The ten largest make up 10% of the sample.

The donors were healthy, HIV-negative adults with no recently reported acute infections or vaccinations. Every donor was a Caucasian adult residing in Nashville, Tennessee, USA. CD4+ T cells were enriched through magnetic negative selection, after which naive cells were positively selected on CD45RA and the remaining negative fraction served as the memory subset. Blood was collected by leukapheresis, and PBMCs were isolated by Ficoll-Histopaque density gradient centrifugation and then cryopreserved in liquid nitrogen vapor phase. Purity and quantity of every magnetically sorted T cell population were checked by analytical flow cytometry. Each sorted fraction had its genomic DNA isolated and then quantified by UV absorbance on a Nanodrop 2000c. With regard to this clone: Its antigen is still unknown. Base qualities were left out, and no much larger clone turns up one base away.

This sequence originates from a man aged 25-45 years in good health. What was sequenced was memory CD4+ T cells sorted from blood. Interpreted using the paper, the cell subset or site label stands for: CD45RA-negative fraction.

The DNA reads as follows: TGTGCCAGCAGTCCCCGGCTTCGGGGTTGGGAGACCCAGTACTTC. The resulting protein is CASSPRLRGWETQYF. The chain is assembled from TRBV6-5 and TRBJ2-5; TRBD2 is possibly the D segment (5 matching bases). CDR1 and CDR2 (MNHEY, SVGAGI) derive from the germline V gene. Trimming removed 5 bases from V and 5 bases from J, leaving 18 bases between the germline ends. The cysteine opens and the phenylalanine closes a CDR3 of 15 amino acids. The entry retains the CDR3 DNA only, 45 bases that are in frame from base 1.